The 27 T cell receptor beta chains in this list originate from one sample, sequenced in a study of CD8+CD57+ T cells in acquired aplastic anemia (dated by TCRdb to the late 2010s). Expansion of CD8+CD57+ cells had been shown by flow cytometry in the patients chosen for sequencing. For sequencing, an Illumina HiSeq 2000 was employed. TCR beta VDJ combination and CDR3 sequence profiling used genomic DNA as the template. TCRdb trimmed public reads at Q25 via fastp, called clones via MiXCR and kept in-frame beta chains. Each entry is one CDR3 protein sequence, shown with its most common DNA and genes. The sample has about 160,000 distinct CDR3 sequences on record, around 52% of them singletons. Over 25% of the sample lies in the top ten. What was sequenced was sorted CD4+, CD8+, or CD8+CD57+ T cells (not recorded which) from PBMCs. These receptors came from a human donor with aplastic anemia.

V usage is TRBV18 and J usage is TRBJ2-7; weak D call: TRBD1 (5 bases). The CDR3 spans 14 residues. V dropped 2 bases and J dropped 2 bases, with 10 bases sitting between them. CDR1 is KGHSH and CDR2 is LQKENI in the germline V gene. CDR3 bases: TGTGCCAGCTCACCATCCCGGACAACCTACGAGCAGTACTTC. Its protein product is CASSPSRTTYEQYF. The complete variable domain, with remaining parts taken from reference TRBV18 and TRBJ2-7, reads NAGVMQNPRHLVRRRGQEARLRCSPMKGHSHVYWYRQLPEEGLKFMVYLQKENIIDESGMPKERFSAEFPKEGPSILRIQQVVRGDSAAYFCASSPSRTTYEQYFGPGTRLTVT.

Many counts were recorded for this clonotype. This chain connects TRBV7-6 to TRBJ1-1; D remains unclear. Germline values: CDR1 SGHVS, CDR2 FNYEAQ. CDR3 length: 13 residues. V was cut by 3 bases and J by 0 bases, with 5 bases left in between. This CDR3 is CASSFGLNTEAFF. As DNA, the CDR3 is TGTGCCAGCAGCTTCGGTTTGAACACTGAAGCTTTCTTT.

This clonotype has a count of ten or more. The J gene is TRBJ1-1, the V gene TRBV2, with D possibly matching TRBD1 (6 bases). In germline, CDR1 is SNHLY, CDR2 FYNNEI. The CDR3 totals 12 residues. V gave up 6 bases and J gave up 5 bases, with 10 bases separating them. CDR3 loop: CASSARGTEAFF. The CDR3 DNA follows: TGTGCCAGCAGCGCCAGGGGAACTGAAGCTTTCTTT. Full variable domain (remainder filled in from reference TRBV2 and TRBJ1-1): EPEVTQTPSHQVTQMGQEVILRCVPISNHLYFYWYRQILGQKVEFLVSFYNNEISEKSEIFDDQFSVERPDGSNFTLKIRSTKLEDSAMYFCASSARGTEAFFGQGTRLTVV.

The chain is built from TRBV7-3 and TRBJ2-3; D may be TRBD1 or TRBD2 (5 bases each). V dropped 11 bases and J dropped 0 bases, with 21 bases sitting between them. The CDR3 extends over 16 amino acids. Germline V gene lookup returns CDR1 SGHTA and CDR2 FQGTGA. The CDR3 region has the DNA TGTGCCCTTTTCGTTGGGACCAGTCCAAGCACAGATACGCAGTATTTT. Its protein is CALFVGTSPSTDTQYF. Looking up the rest from reference TRBV7-3 and TRBJ2-3 gives the full variable domain: GAGVSQTPSNKVTEKGKYVELRCDPISGHTALYWYRQSLGQGPEFLIYFQGTGAADDSGLPNDRFFAVRPEGSVSTLKIQRTERGDSAVYLCALFVGTSPSTDTQYFGPGTRLTVL.

This clonotype was detected many times. The chain links TRBV4-2 to TRBJ2-7, with unresolved D. The CDR3 extends over 13 amino acids. Germline values: CDR1 LGHNA, CDR2 YNFKEQ. V was clipped by 1 base and J by 7 bases, with 11 bases between them. The CDR3 nucleotides are TGTGCCAGCAGCCAAGGTGGAGCCTTTGAGCAGTACTTC. Translating gives CASSQGGAFEQYF.

Comments on this clonotype: A read error may explain this, as a much larger clone is one base away. As the CDR3 is not closed by the conserved phenylalanine or tryptophan, this likely results from a read error. V is TRBV5-4 and J is TRBJ1-3; D perhaps matches TRBD1 (5 bases). Germline assignment: CDR1 SGHNT and CDR2 YYREEE (reference sequence). Trimming left V 0 bases short and J 1 base short, with 8 bases between. CDR3 size: 15 residues. This CDR3 is CASSLEQGSGNTIYY. The CDR3 nucleotides read TGTGCCAGCAGCTTGGAGCAGGGTTCTGGAAACACCATATATTAT.

The table lists this clonotype with many counts. V and J are TRBV7-9 and TRBJ1-5, with D tentatively TRBD1 (6 bases). The V end was cut by 4 bases, the J end by 7 bases, with 20 bases between. CDR1 and CDR2 from the germline V gene are SEHNR and FQNEAQ (reference sequence). This CDR3 spans 16 amino acids. The CDR3 nucleotides read TGTGCCAGCAGCTCGGGGTCGGGGGCGCTGAGACAGCCCCAGCATTTT. This sequence encodes CASSSGSGALRQPQHF.

In this sample, this clonotype turned up many times. The gene calls are TRBV7-2 and TRBJ2-7; 9 nucleotides agree with TRBD1. V trimming: 9 bases; J trimming: 2 bases; junction bases outside the gene matches: 5. This CDR3 spans 13 amino acids. Germline values: CDR1 SGHTA, CDR2 FQGNSA. CDR3 coding DNA: TGTGCCAGTAGGACAGGGGCAACCTACGAGCAGTACTTC. It codes for CASRTGATYEQYF.

This clonotype was seen many times. The chain combines TRBV11-2 with TRBJ2-3; perhaps D is TRBD1 or TRBD2 (5 bases each). Germline CDR1 is SGHAT and CDR2 is FQNNGV. V dropped 0 bases and J dropped 6 bases, with 10 bases sitting between them. This CDR3 comprises 14 residues. The CDR3 DNA reads as TGTGCCAGCAGCTTAGATCCAGGGACGGATACGCAGTATTTT. Its protein is CASSLDPGTDTQYF. Variable domain in full (rest from reference TRBV11-2 and TRBJ2-3): EAGVAQSPRYKIIEKRQSVAFWCNPISGHATLYWYQQILGQGPKLLIQFQNNGVVDDSQLPKDRFSAERLKGVDSTLKIQPAKLEDSAVYLCASSLDPGTDTQYFGPGTRLTVL.

This chain connects TRBV6-1 to TRBJ1-3, with D perhaps matching TRBD1 (6 bases). The germline V gene has CDR1 MNHNS and CDR2 SASEGT. Trimming took off 7 bases at V and 0 bases at J, with 19 bases between the two ends. This CDR3 comprises 17 residues. CDR3: CASNEQPGGISGNTIYF. Written as DNA, the CDR3 is TGTGCCAGCAACGAACAGCCCGGGGGCATCTCTGGAAACACCATATATTTT.

The chain recombines TRBV20-1 with TRBJ1-6; possible D gene TRBD1, 5 bases. CDR1 DFQATT and CDR2 SNEGSKA come from the germline V gene (reference sequence). Trimming pared 2 bases from V and 4 bases from J, leaving 12 bases between. CDR3 length: 15 residues. The CDR3 nucleotides are TGCAGTGCTAGACTGGCAGGGCTTTATAATTCACCCCTCCACTTT. It specifies CSARLAGLYNSPLHF.

This clonotype was found many times. This chain connects TRBV19 to TRBJ2-1, with 7 bases aligning to TRBD2. Germline V gene lookup returns CDR1 LNHDA and CDR2 SQIVND (reference sequence). V lost 9 bases, J lost 6 bases, and 14 bases stayed unmatched. This CDR3 comprises 15 residues. DNA for the CDR3: TGTGCCAGCCACGAGGGACTTGGGAGGGTCAATGAGCAGTTCTTC. It specifies CASHEGLGRVNEQFF.

On this clonotype itself: This may be a read error, as it is one base from a much larger clone. The chain is built from TRBV7-9 and TRBJ2-7; D perhaps matches TRBD2 (6 bases). The V end was cut by 5 bases, the J end by 5 bases, with 16 bases between. The CDR3 length is 14 residues. CDR1 is SEHNR and CDR2 is FQNEAQ in the germline V gene (reference sequence). CDR3 sequence reads: CASSPRGRDHEQYF. The CDR3 DNA is TGTGCCAGCAGCCCCAGAGGGCGGGACCACGAGCAGTACTTC.

The V call is TRBV9, the J call TRBJ2-5; 7 positions match TRBD2. Germline V gene lookup returns CDR1 SGDLS and CDR2 YYNGEE. V gave up 0 bases and J gave up 11 bases; unmatched junction bases: 4. The CDR3 spans 12 residues. DNA of the CDR3: TGTGCCAGCAGCGTAGGGGTCGGGAGGCAGTACTTC. This codes for CASSVGVGRQYF.

This rearrangement joins TRBV19 to TRBJ1-2, with TRBD1 as a possible D gene (6 bases). CDR1 is LNHDA, CDR2 SQIVND, per germline (reference sequence). CDR3 length: 12 residues. V gave up 6 bases and J gave up 8 bases, with 13 bases separating them. Here the CDR3 DNA reads TGTGCCAGTAGCACCGGGACATGGGGCTACACCTTC. Translation: CASSTGTWGYTF.

In regard to this clonotype: One base away lies a much larger clone, so this may be a sequencing read error. The rearrangement links TRBV10-3 to TRBJ1-1; the D gene is possibly TRBD1 (6 bases). Trimming removed 6 bases from V and 5 bases from J, with 13 bases in between. This CDR3 is 13 amino acids long. In germline, CDR1 is ENHRY, CDR2 SYGVKD. The CDR3 DNA reads TGTGCCATCAGGATGGACAGCTGGACTGAAGCTTTCTTT. It yields the protein CAIRMDSWTEAFF.

This clonotype was recorded once. The rearrangement links TRBV29-1 to TRBJ2-2; D might be TRBD1 or TRBD2, each matching 5 bases. CDR1 is SQVTM and CDR2 is ANQGSEA in the germline V gene. The CDR3 length is 13 residues. V gave up 4 bases and J gave up 7 bases, with 13 bases separating them. As DNA, the CDR3 is TGCAGCGTTGGGGGCAAAGCGGTCGGGGAGCTGTTTTTT. Encoded protein: CSVGGKAVGELFF.

Comments on this clonotype: An end of the junction does not agree with germline; a read error may underlie this. The chain links TRBV15 to TRBJ1-3; no clear D gene. The CDR3 spans 17 residues. The germline V gene encodes CDR1 LNHNV and CDR2 YYDKDF (reference sequence). As DNA, the CDR3 is TGTGCCACCAGCAGAGGCGACACTCTAGACTCTGGAAACACAATATATTTT. Translation: CATSRGDTLDSGNTIYF.

This sequence joins TRBV7-9 and TRBJ2-7, with D hard to call. Trimming removed 2 bases from V and 7 bases from J, with 6 bases in between. The germline gives CDR1 SEHNR, CDR2 FQNEAQ (reference sequence). The CDR3 has 11 amino acids. DNA for the CDR3: TGTGCCAGCAGCTTATCTGCAGAGCAGTACTTC. Protein product: CASSLSAEQYF.

Ten or more counts support this clonotype. V gene TRBV2 combines with J gene TRBJ2-5, with TRBD2 matching over 10 bases. Looked up from germline, CDR1 is SNHLY and CDR2 is FYNNEI. CDR3 size: 14 residues. Unmatched junction bases numbered 6, after V lost 2 bases and J lost 9 bases. CDR3 amino acids: CASSELAGGPAQYF. The DNA of the CDR3 is TGTGCCAGCAGTGAATTAGCGGGAGGACCGGCCCAGTACTTC.

The J gene is TRBJ2-3, the V gene TRBV20-1; D is unresolved. This CDR3 contains 14 residues. V lost 6 bases and J 4 bases, leaving 17 bases between the germline ends. CDR1 is DFQATT and CDR2 is SNEGSKA in the germline V gene (reference sequence). The CDR3 is CSATMGLVADTQYF. The DNA for the CDR3 is TGCAGTGCCACTATGGGCCTAGTTGCAGATACGCAGTATTTT.

The genes are TRBV5-1 and TRBJ2-7, with 9 bases lining up with TRBD1. Germline CDR1 SGHRS, CDR2 YFSETQ. J lost 3 bases, V lost 0 bases, and 4 bases had no gene match. The CDR3 is made up of 15 amino acids. CDR3: CASSLAGTGIYEQYF. CDR3 bases: TGCGCCAGCAGCTTGGCCGGGACAGGGATCTACGAGCAGTACTTC.

This clonotype was observed at least ten times. The chain has TRBV13 and TRBJ2-5, with D unclear. This CDR3 contains 13 residues. Germline values: CDR1 PRHDT, CDR2 FYEKMQ (reference sequence). V gave up 0 bases and J gave up 4 bases, with 6 bases separating them. CDR3 region: CASSLGDRETQYF. The CDR3 nucleotides are TGTGCCAGCAGCTTAGGGGACCGAGAGACCCAGTACTTC.

As for this clonotype: A read error may account for a junction end that differs from germline. The chain links TRBV7-7 to TRBJ2-2; 7 positions agree with TRBD2. Germline V lookup: CDR1 SSHAT, CDR2 FNYEAQ (reference sequence). The CDR3 sequence is 16 residues long. CDR3 in DNA: TGTGCTAGCAGCTTGTCCTGGACTAGTAGGGCCGGGGAGCTGTTTTTT. This translates into CASSLSWTSRAGELFF.

The chain couples TRBV6-1 to TRBJ2-6; no definite D call. The CDR3 loop spans 15 amino acids. V was trimmed by 0 bases and J by 0 bases, leaving 3 bases between them. CDR1 MNHNS and CDR2 SASEGT come from the germline V gene. The CDR3 sequence: CASSEASSGANVLTF. The CDR3 DNA reads TGTGCCAGCAGTGAAGCTAGCTCTGGGGCCAACGTCCTGACTTTC.

This clonotype was seen more than once but under ten times. The V call is TRBV30, the J call TRBJ1-2, with unresolved D. V lost 3 bases to trimming and J lost 4 bases, with 12 bases between them. The CDR3 has 13 residues. Per germline, CDR1 GTSNPN and CDR2 SVGIG (reference sequence). The CDR3, as DNA: TGTGCCTGGAGAGGGCCCAGTCCCTATGGCTACACCTTC. Amino acids: CAWRGPSPYGYTF.

This rearrangement joins TRBV4-3 to TRBJ2-2; D may be TRBD1 (5 bases). The CDR3 runs 16 residues. The V gene's germline CDR1 is LGHNA and CDR2 YSLEER. The ends were cut back, 1 base at V and 5 bases at J, with 14 bases in the middle. CDR3 sequence (DNA): TGCGCCAGCAGCCAAGGGGTACCGAAGGGGACCGGGGAGCTGTTTTTT. It yields the protein CASSQGVPKGTGELFF.